This T cell receptor (beta chain) was recovered during a study of beta chain features in type 1 diabetes. Broader study findings: Insertions at VDJ junctions were less frequent in type 1 diabetes patients. These patients also deleted more nucleotides at the same junctions.

Turning to this clone: Its antigen remains unidentified.

This CDR3 is built from 15 residues. With V trimmed by 9 bases and J by 6 bases, 15 bases remained unmatched. The germline V gene has CDR1 MNHNS and CDR2 SASEGT. It was via CD45RO/CCR7/CD25/CD127/CD95/CD27 that CD4+ naive, central memory, regulatory and stem cell-like memory cells were sorted. Of the isolated RNA, all was reverse transcribed, and so the sequenced material was expressed TCRB transcripts. TCRdb keeps only in-frame clones here, not all; method: immunoSEQ multiplex PCR. The sample carries about 220,000 clones, roughly 10% recorded once. The chain uses TRBV6-1 and TRBJ2-3; 7 bases map to TRBD1. The receptor's source is a man aged 18-30 years in good health. Specimen: central memory CD4+ T cells from blood. This CDR3 is CASRLGTARGDTQYF. The CDR3 bases are TGTGCCAGTCGATTAGGGACAGCTCGGGGCGATACGCAGTATTTT.